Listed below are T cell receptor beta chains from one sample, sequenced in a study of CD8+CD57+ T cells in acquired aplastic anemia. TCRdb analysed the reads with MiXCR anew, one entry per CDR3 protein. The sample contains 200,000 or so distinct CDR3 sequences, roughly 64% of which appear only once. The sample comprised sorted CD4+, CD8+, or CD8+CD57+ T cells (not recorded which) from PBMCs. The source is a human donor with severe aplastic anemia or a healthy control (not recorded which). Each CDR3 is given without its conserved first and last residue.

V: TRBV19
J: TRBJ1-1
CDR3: ASQDRGTEAF

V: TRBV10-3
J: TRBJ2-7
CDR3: ADTSGAPYEQY

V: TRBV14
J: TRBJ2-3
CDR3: ASSQWGLGTDTQY

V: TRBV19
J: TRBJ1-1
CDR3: ASSIGGGQGTEAF

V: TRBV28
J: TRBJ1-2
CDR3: ASSLGSDIGVYT

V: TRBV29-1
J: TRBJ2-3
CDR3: SVDHLGSSTDTQY

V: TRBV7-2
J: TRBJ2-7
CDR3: ASSLGGTSLAYEQY

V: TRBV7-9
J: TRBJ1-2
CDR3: ASSFSGQGRDYGYT

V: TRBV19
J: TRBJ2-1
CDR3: ASSILAGGSGEQF

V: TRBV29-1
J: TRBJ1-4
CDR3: SVRGVLNEKLF

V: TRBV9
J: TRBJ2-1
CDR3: ASSTAGTSGNEQF

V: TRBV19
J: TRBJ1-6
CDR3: ASRLTGGDSPLH

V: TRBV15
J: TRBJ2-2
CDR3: ATKAVNTGELF

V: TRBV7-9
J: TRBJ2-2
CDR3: ASSLAQGYFRELF

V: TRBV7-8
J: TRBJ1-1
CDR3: ASSRTTGGNTEAF

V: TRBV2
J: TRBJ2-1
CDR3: ASSGSNNEQF

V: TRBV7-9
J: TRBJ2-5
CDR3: ASSPVFDIQGLETQY

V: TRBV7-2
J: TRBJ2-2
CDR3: ASRHGTPNTGELF

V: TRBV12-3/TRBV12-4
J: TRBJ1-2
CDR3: ASSLARSYGYT

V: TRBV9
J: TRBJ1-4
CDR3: ASSPSDREVEKLF

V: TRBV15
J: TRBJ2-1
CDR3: ATSKTSGGANEQF

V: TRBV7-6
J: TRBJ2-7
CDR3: ASSAHLAGGSYEQY

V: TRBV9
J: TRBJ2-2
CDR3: ASSGPGQDTGELF

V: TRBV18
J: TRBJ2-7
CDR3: ASSPRRVRLLEEQY

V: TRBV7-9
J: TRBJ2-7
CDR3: ASSLANDHEQY

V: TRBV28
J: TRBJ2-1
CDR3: ASSPTGVEEF

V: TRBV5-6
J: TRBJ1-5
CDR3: ASSNSGGSPQH

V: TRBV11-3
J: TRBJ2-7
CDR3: ASSLEAPMTYEQY

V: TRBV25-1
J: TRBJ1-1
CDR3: ASSPPQGATEAF

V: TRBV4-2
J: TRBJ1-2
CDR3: ASRQGNYGYT

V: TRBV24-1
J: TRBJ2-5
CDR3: ATSGTGAETQY